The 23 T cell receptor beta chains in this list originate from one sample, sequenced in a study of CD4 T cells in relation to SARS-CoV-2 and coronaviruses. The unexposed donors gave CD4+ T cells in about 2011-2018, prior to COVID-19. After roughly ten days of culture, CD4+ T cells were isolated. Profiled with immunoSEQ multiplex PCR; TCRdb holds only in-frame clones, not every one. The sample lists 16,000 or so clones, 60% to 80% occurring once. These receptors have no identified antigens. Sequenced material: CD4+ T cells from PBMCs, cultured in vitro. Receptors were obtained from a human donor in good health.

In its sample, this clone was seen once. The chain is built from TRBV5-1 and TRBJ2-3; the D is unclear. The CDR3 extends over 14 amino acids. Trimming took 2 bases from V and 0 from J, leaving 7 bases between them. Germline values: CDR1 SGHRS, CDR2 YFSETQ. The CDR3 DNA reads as TGCGCCAGCAGCTTTGACGGGAGCACAGATACGCAGTATTTT. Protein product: CASSFDGSTDTQYF.

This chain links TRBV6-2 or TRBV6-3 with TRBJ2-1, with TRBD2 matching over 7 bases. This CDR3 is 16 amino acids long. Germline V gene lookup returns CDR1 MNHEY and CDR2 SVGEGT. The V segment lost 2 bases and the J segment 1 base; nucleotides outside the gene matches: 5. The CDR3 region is CASSYAWRESYNEQFF. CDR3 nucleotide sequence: TGTGCCAGCAGTTACGCGTGGCGGGAGTCCTACAATGAGCAGTTCTTC.

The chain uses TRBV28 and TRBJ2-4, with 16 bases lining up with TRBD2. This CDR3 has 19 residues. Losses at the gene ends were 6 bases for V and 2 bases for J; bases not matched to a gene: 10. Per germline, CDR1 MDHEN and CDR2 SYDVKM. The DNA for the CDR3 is TGTGCCAGCAGACCTCCGGGACTAGCGGGAGGGCAGTCCAAAAACATTCAGTACTTC. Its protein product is CASRPPGLAGGQSKNIQYF.

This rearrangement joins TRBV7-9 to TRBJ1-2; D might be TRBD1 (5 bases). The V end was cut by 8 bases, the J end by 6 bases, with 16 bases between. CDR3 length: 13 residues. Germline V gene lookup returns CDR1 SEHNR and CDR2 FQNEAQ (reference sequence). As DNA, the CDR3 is TGTGCCAGCGAGGGGCAGGGTAGGAATGGCTACACCTTC. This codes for CASEGQGRNGYTF. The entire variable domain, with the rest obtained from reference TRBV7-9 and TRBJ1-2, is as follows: DTGVSQNPRHKITKRGQNVTFRCDPISEHNRLYWYRQTLGQGPEFLTYFQNEAQLEKSRLLSDRFSAERPKGSFSTLEIQRTEQGDSAMYLCASEGQGRNGYTFGSGTRLTVV.

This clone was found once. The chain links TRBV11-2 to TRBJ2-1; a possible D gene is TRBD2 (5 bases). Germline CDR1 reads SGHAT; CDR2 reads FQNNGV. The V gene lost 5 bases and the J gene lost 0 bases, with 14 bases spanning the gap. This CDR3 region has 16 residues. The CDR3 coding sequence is TGTGCCAGCAGCGAAGGACTGGTCCTCTCCTACAATGAGCAGTTCTTC. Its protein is CASSEGLVLSYNEQFF.

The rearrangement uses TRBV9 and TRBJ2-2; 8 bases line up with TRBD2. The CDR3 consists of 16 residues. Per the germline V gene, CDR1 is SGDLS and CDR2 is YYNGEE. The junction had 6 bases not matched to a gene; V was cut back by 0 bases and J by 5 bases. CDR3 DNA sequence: TGTGCCAGCAGCGTAGGTCCGGGAGGGGATACCGGGGAGCTGTTTTTT. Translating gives CASSVGPGGDTGELFF. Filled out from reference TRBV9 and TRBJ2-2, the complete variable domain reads DSGVTQTPKHLITATGQRVTLRCSPRSGDLSVYWYQQSLDQGLQFLIQYYNGEERAKGNILERFSAQQFPDLHSELNLSSLELGDSALYFCASSVGPGGDTGELFFGEGSRLTVL.

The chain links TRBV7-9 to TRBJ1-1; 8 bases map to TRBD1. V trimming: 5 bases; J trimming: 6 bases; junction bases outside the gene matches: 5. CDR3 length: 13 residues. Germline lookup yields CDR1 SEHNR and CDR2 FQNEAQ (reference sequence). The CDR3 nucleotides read TGTGCCAGCAGCCAAAGGACAGGGCCTGAAGCTTTCTTT. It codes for CASSQRTGPEAFF.

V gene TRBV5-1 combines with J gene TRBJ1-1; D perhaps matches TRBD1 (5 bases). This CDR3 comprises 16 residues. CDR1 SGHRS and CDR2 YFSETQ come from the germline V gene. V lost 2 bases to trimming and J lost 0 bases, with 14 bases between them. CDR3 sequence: CASSFTKGTMNTEAFF. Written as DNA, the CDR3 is TGCGCCAGCAGCTTTACAAAGGGGACCATGAACACTGAAGCTTTCTTT.

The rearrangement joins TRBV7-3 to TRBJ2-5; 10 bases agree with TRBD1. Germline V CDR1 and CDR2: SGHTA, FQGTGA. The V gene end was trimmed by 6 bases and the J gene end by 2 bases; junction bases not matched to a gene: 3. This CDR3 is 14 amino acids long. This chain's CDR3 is CASSWTGGQETQYF. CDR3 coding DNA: TGTGCCAGCAGTTGGACAGGGGGTCAAGAGACCCAGTACTTC.

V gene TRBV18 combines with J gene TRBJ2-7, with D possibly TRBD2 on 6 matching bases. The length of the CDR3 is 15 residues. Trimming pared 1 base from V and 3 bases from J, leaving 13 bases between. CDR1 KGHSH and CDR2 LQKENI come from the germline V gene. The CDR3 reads CASSPQPGSYYEQYF. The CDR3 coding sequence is TGTGCCAGCTCACCACAACCCGGGAGCTACTACGAGCAGTACTTC.

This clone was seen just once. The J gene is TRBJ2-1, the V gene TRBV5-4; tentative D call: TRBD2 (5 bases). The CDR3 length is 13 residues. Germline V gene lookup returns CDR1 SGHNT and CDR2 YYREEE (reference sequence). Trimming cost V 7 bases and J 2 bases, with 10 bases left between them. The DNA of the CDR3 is TGTGCCAGCGGTAGCGATACCTACAATGAGCAGTTCTTC. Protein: CASGSDTYNEQFF. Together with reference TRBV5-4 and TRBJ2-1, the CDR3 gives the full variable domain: ETGVTQSPTHLIKTRGQQVTLRCSSQSGHNTVSWYQQALGQGPQFIFQYYREEENGRGNFPPRFSGLQFPNYSSELNVNALELDDSALYLCASGSDTYNEQFFGPGTRLTVL.

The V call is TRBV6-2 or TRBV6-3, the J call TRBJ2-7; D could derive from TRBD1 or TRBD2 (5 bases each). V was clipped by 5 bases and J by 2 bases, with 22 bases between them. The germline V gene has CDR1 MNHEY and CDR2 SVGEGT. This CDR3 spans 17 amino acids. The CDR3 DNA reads TGTGCCAGCAGTCCAAAACCGGGACCCTCGCGGCCCTACGAGCAGTACTTC. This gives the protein CASSPKPGPSRPYEQYF.

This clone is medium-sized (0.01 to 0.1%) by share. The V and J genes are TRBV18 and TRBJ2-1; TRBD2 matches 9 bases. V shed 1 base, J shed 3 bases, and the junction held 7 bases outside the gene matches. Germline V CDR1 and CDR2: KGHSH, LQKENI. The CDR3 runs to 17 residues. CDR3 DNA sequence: TGTGCCAGCTCACCACGGCTGCGGGAGGGAAACTACAATGAGCAGTTCTTC. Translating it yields CASSPRLREGNYNEQFF.

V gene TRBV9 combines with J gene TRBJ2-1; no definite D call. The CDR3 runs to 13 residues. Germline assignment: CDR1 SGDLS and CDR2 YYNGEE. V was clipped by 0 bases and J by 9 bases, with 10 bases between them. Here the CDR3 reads CASSVDLQREQFF. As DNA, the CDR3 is TGTGCCAGCAGCGTAGACTTACAGCGTGAGCAGTTCTTC.

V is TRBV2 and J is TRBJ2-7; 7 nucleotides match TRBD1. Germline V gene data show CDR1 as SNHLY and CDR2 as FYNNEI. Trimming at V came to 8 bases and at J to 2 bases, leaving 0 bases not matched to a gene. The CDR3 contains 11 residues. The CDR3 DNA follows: TGTGCCAGCCAGGGGGCCTACGAGCAGTACTTC. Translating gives CASQGAYEQYF.

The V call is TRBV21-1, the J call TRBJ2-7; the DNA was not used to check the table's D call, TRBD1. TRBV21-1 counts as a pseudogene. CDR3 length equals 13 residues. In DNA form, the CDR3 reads TGTGCCAGCAGCACGACAGGGGTGTACGAGCAGTACTTC. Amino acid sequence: CASSTTGVYEQYF.

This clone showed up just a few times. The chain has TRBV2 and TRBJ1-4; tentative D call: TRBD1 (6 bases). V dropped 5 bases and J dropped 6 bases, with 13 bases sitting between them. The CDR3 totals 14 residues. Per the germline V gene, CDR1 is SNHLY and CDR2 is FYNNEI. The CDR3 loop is CASSQQGNYEKLFF. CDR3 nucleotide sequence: TGTGCCAGCAGTCAACAGGGAAATTATGAAAAACTGTTTTTT.

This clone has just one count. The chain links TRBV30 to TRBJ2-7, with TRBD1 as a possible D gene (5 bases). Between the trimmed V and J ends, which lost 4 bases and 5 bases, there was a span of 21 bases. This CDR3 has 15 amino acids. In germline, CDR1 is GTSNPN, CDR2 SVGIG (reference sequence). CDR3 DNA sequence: TGTGCCTGGACCCCCCTAGGGGCGGCCAACAACGAGCAGTACTTC. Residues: CAWTPLGAANNEQYF. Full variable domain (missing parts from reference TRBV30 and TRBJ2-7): SQTIHQWPATLVQPVGSPLSLECTVEGTSNPNLYWYRQAAGRGLQLLFYSVGIGQISSEVPQNLSASRPQDRQFILSSKKLLLSDSGFYLCAWTPLGAANNEQYFGPGTRLTVT.

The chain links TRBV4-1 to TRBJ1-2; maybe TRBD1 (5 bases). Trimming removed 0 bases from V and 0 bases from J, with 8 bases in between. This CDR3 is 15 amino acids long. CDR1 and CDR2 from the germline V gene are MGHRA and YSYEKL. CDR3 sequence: CASSQETDSNYGYTF. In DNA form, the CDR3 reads TGCGCCAGCAGCCAAGAGACAGATTCTAACTATGGCTACACCTTC.

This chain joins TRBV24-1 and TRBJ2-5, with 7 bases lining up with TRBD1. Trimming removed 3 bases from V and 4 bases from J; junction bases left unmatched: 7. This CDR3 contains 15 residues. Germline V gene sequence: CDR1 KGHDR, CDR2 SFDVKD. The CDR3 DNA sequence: TGTGCCACCAGTGATGTGACAGGGAAGGGAGAGACCCAGTACTTC. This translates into CATSDVTGKGETQYF.

As DNA, the CDR3 is TGTGCCAGTAGCCACGGGACAGGGGACTATGGCTACACCTTC. It codes for CASSHGTGDYGYTF. The rearrangement joins TRBV19 to TRBJ1-2, with TRBD1 matching 10 bases. CDR1 LNHDA and CDR2 SQIVND come from the germline V gene (reference sequence). V gave up 6 bases and J gave up 3 bases; unmatched junction bases: 4. The CDR3 consists of 14 residues.

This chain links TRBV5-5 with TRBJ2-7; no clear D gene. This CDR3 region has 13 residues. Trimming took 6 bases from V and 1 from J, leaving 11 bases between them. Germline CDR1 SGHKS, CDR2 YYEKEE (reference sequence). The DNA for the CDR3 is TGTGCCAGCACTAAGGGCTCGTCCTACGAGCAGTACTTC. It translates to CASTKGSSYEQYF.

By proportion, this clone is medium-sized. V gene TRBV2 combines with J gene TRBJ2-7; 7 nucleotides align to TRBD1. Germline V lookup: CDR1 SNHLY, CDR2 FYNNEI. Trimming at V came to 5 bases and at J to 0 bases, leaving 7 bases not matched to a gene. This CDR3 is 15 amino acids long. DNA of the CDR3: TGTGCCAGCAGTAGTACCGGACAGGACTCCTACGAGCAGTACTTC. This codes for CASSSTGQDSYEQYF.